This T cell receptor beta chain appears in the sequencing data of a study of T cell repertoires in cytomegalovirus infection. The CDR3 length is 17 residues. Germline V CDR1 and CDR2: SNHLY, FYNNEI. TCRdb used MiXCR to reprocess the reads, holding one entry per CDR3 protein. This table holds about 460,000 distinct CDR3 sequences, approximately 10% found once. As to this clonotype: The junction differs from germline at one of its ends, possibly a read error.

The source material was PBMCs. The receptor's source is a human donor in good health (CMV status not recorded). Some clones in this sample may be carry-over from other donors' samples. The chain carries TRBV2 and TRBJ2-1; 10 bases match TRBD2. The CDR3 region is CARSEAGSGGSSGEQFF. The CDR3 DNA is TGTGCCAGGAGTGAAGCTGGTAGCGGGGGGTCCAGTGGGGAGCAGTTCTTC.